The 8 T cell receptor beta chains presented below share a single source sample, sequenced in a study of graft-versus-host responses after intestinal transplantation. Profiled with immunoSEQ multiplex PCR; TCRdb holds only in-frame clones, not every one. The sample holds over 45,000 clones, 90% to 95% seen once. Which antigens these TCRs recognize remains unknown. Sequencing was performed on unstimulated CD4+ T cells sorted from spleen or lymph node cells, taken before transplant. These receptors were obtained from a human donor who was the organ donor for an intestinal transplant.

The chain has TRBV10-3 and TRBJ1-2; 9 positions agree with TRBD1. CDR1 ENHRY and CDR2 SYGVKD come from the germline V gene. V dropped 6 bases and J dropped 8; count of bases not matched to a gene: 10. This CDR3 region has 14 residues. Here the CDR3 reads CAIRGTGGLGGYTF. CDR3 coding DNA: TGTGCCATCAGAGGAACAGGGGGCCTGGGGGGCTACACCTTC.

The rearrangement joins TRBV20-1 to TRBJ2-7; D may correspond to TRBD1 or TRBD2 (5 bases each). Trimming stripped 6 bases from V and 3 bases from J, with 9 bases between. The length of the CDR3 is 11 residues. CDR1 is DFQATT, CDR2 SNEGSKA, per germline (reference sequence). This CDR3 is CSALGVYEQYF. CDR3 in DNA: TGCAGTGCCTTGGGGGTCTACGAGCAGTACTTC.

This sequence joins TRBV4-3 and TRBJ1-6; D ambiguous. The V end was cut by 2 bases, the J end by 5 bases, with 10 bases between. The CDR3 is 15 residues long. The germline gives CDR1 LGHNA, CDR2 YSLEER. CDR3 DNA: TGCGCCAGCAGCCAATGGGTCACGAATAATTCACCCCTCCACTTT. It yields the protein CASSQWVTNNSPLHF.

V and J are TRBV4-2 and TRBJ2-1; 10 positions agree with TRBD2. V gave up 0 bases and J gave up 0 bases; unmatched junction bases: 2. The CDR3 covers 17 residues. The germline gives CDR1 LGHNA, CDR2 YNFKEQ. CDR3 nucleotide sequence: TGTGCCAGCAGCCAAGATGAGCGGGGGGGCTCCTACAATGAGCAGTTCTTC. Encoded protein: CASSQDERGGSYNEQFF.

This clone has only one observation. The chain uses TRBV27 and TRBJ1-2; D is possibly TRBD1 (5 bases). This CDR3 contains 15 residues. CDR1 and CDR2 (germline): MNHEY, SMNVEV (reference sequence). Trimming shortened V by 2 bases and J by 4 bases, and 14 bases separated the two germline ends. The DNA for the CDR3 is TGTGCCAGCAGTTTAAACCCCAGGACACTCTATGGCTACACCTTC. Its protein is CASSLNPRTLYGYTF.

The gene calls are TRBV19 and TRBJ1-2; TRBD1 matches 12 bases. Trimming cost V 6 bases and J 8 bases; bases outside gene matches: 16. The CDR3 runs to 17 residues. Germline V lookup: CDR1 LNHDA, CDR2 SQIVND (reference sequence). The CDR3 loop reads CASSRMLPGQGAEGYTF. CDR3 bases: TGTGCCAGTAGCCGCATGTTACCGGGACAGGGGGCGGAGGGCTACACCTTC.

This chain links TRBV7-9 with TRBJ1-6; a possible D gene is TRBD1 (6 bases). Trimming shortened V by 5 bases and J by 10 bases, and 12 bases separated the two germline ends. Germline-derived CDR1 and CDR2 are SEHNR and FQNEAQ (reference sequence). The CDR3 length is 13 residues. The CDR3 sequence: CASSPPRGSPLHF. The CDR3 DNA is TGTGCCAGCAGCCCTCCCAGGGGCTCACCCCTCCACTTT.

This chain links TRBV2 with TRBJ2-7; D is undetermined. This CDR3 region has 12 residues. Between the trimmed V and J ends, which lost 8 bases and 0 bases, there was a span of 8 bases. Looked up from germline, CDR1 is SNHLY and CDR2 is FYNNEI. In DNA form, the CDR3 reads TGTGCCAGCCGGGTGTCCTCCTACGAGCAGTACTTC. Translating gives CASRVSSYEQYF.